This T cell receptor beta chain is from a study of blood T cell repertoires in COVID-19. Across the study: Donors in the United States, Italy and Spain gave samples during acute or convalescent COVID-19. PBMCs, B-cell-depleted T cells, or T cells were the source of the cDNA or gDNA that made up the material.

Details on this clone: One end of the junction does not line up with germline, which may come from a read error.

In the original workflow: Estimation of nucleated cell counts relied on the amplification of reference gene primers. Clones were read by immunoSEQ multiplex PCR, and TCRdb kept only the in-frame ones, dropping some. The D gene and trimming were derived from the DNA, and the V and J assignments and clone size from that table. Among roughly 5,000 clones, roughly 89% were seen once, and the ten largest hold roughly 20%. In germline, CDR1 is LNHDA, CDR2 SQIVND (reference sequence). There are 13 residues in the CDR3. Source material: peripheral blood. This TCR was sampled from a human donor in a cohort sampled during active COVID-19. The chain links TRBV19 to TRBJ1-1; 7 nucleotides line up with TRBD1. DNA for the CDR3: TGTGCCAGTAGTTTAGACAGGGCCACTGAAGCTTTCTTT. Translated, it gives CASSLDRATEAFF. Combining the CDR3 with reference TRBV19 and TRBJ1-1 gives the whole variable domain DGGITQSPKYLFRKEGQNVTLSCEQNLNHDAMYWYRQDPGQGLRLIYYSQIVNDFQKGDIAEGYSVSREKKESFPLTVTSAQKNPTAFYLCASSLDRATEAFFGQGTRLTVV.